This is a list of T cell receptor beta chains from one sample in a study of regulatory T cells in long-lasting Graves disease. TCRdb reanalysed the multiplex PCR reads using MiXCR and keeps one entry per CDR3 protein. The table has 440,000 or so distinct CDR3 sequences, 15% seen once. These sequences were also reported in another study, on T cells in Graves' hyperthyroidism and ophthalmopathy.

Specimen: peripheral blood mononuclear cells (PBMCs), collected at new diagnosis, from a patient treated with antithyroid drugs. Receptors were obtained from a woman aged 25 to 39 with Graves disease. Both conserved end residues are part of each CDR3. The D gene is left open where the match is weak. Clone size appears in some rows only: once, few, many, or a class for an expanded clone.

D: TRBD2
length: 18
V: TRBV5-1
size: many
J: TRBJ2-5
DNA: TGCGCCAGCAGCTTGGTCGGCGGGAGGGCCGGTTCTTACGAGACCCAGTACTTC
CDR3: CASSLVGGRAGSYETQYF

D: TRBD2
length: 13
V: TRBV10-3
size: many
J: TRBJ2-1
DNA: TGTGCCATCAGAGCGGGAGGCTTCAATGAGCAGTTCTTC
CDR3: CAIRAGGFNEQFF

D: TRBD2
length: 16
V: TRBV24-1
size: many
J: TRBJ2-3
DNA: TGTGCCACCAGTGACACTAGCGGAGCTAGCACAGATACGCAGTATTTT
CDR3: CATSDTSGASTDTQYF

D: NA
length: 15
V: TRBV25-1
size: NA
J: TRBJ2-1
DNA: TGTGCCAGCAGTGACTTGGTGGAGCCTTTCAATGAGCAGTTCTTC
CDR3: CASSDLVEPFNEQFF

D: TRBD1
length: 12
V: TRBV6-1
size: NA
J: TRBJ2-7
DNA: TGTGCCAACCGGGACAGGGTTTACGAGCAGTACTTC
CDR3: CANRDRVYEQYF

D: TRBD2
length: 15
V: TRBV2
size: many
J: TRBJ2-3
DNA: TGTGCCAGCAGTGAAGGACTAGCGGTCACAGATACGCAGTATTTT
CDR3: CASSEGLAVTDTQYF

D: NA
length: 11
V: TRBV9
size: many
J: TRBJ1-1
DNA: TGTGCCAGCAGCCCCCTCCAGGGGGCTTTCTTT
CDR3: CASSPLQGAFF

D: NA
length: 15
V: TRBV3-1
size: many
J: TRBJ1-6
DNA: TGTGCCAGCAGCCAAGCCCTATCGCGGAATTCACCCCTCCACTTT
CDR3: CASSQALSRNSPLHF

D: NA
length: 13
V: TRBV6-1
size: few
J: TRBJ1-1
DNA: TGTGCCAGCGCTGGCAAGATGAACACTGAAGCTTTCTTT
CDR3: CASAGKMNTEAFF

D: NA
length: 16
V: TRBV11-2
size: many
J: TRBJ2-1
DNA: TGTGCCAGCAGCTTAGATAGGGCAGGGGGGTACAATGAGCAGTTCTTC
CDR3: CASSLDRAGGYNEQFF

D: NA
length: 11
V: TRBV6-1
size: NA
J: TRBJ1-2
DNA: TGTGCCAGCAGTGCAGGGCAGGGCTACACCTTC
CDR3: CASSAGQGYTF

D: NA
length: 13
V: TRBV7-8
size: many
J: TRBJ2-7
DNA: TGTGCCAGCAGTCCAGTAACACCCGACCAGCAGTACTTC
CDR3: CASSPVTPDQQYF

D: NA
length: 17
V: TRBV20-1
size: NA
J: TRBJ1-1
DNA: TGCAGTGCTAGAGATCTTTTACTGGGGACCCTGAACACTGAAGCTTTCTTT
CDR3: CSARDLLLGTLNTEAFF

D: NA
length: 12
V: TRBV7-9
size: few
J: TRBJ1-5
DNA: TGTGCCAGCAACAACAACAATCAGCCCCAGCATTTT
CDR3: CASNNNNQPQHF

D: TRBD1
length: 11
V: TRBV10-1
size: NA
J: TRBJ2-1
DNA: TGCGCCAGCTCTCGGACAGGTGAGCAGTTCTTC
CDR3: CASSRTGEQFF

D: NA
length: 14
V: TRBV3-1
size: many
J: TRBJ2-1
DNA: TGTGCCAGCAGCCAAGATCTCCGTCGCAATGAGCAGTTCTTC
CDR3: CASSQDLRRNEQFF

D: NA
length: 12
V: TRBV20-1
size: NA
J: TRBJ2-7
DNA: TGCAGTGCTAGAGGACGTCTCGTGGAGCAGTACTTC
CDR3: CSARGRLVEQYF

D: NA
length: 12
V: TRBV2
size: many
J: TRBJ2-1
DNA: TGTGCCAGCTCTCCTCTAGCCAATGAGCAGTTCTTC
CDR3: CASSPLANEQFF

D: NA
length: 12
V: TRBV11-2
size: many
J: TRBJ2-1
DNA: TGTGCCAGCAGCCAGGGCGGGACCAAGTCGGTCTTC
CDR3: CASSQGGTKSVF

D: NA
length: 10
V: TRBV20-1
size: many
J: TRBJ1-1
DNA: TGCAGTGCTAACAGGAATGAAGCTTTCTTT
CDR3: CSANRNEAFF

D: NA
length: 12
V: TRBV19
size: NA
J: TRBJ2-1
DNA: TGTGCCAGTTCAATTGACTACAATGAGCAGTTCTTC
CDR3: CASSIDYNEQFF

D: NA
length: 16
V: TRBV20-1
size: NA
J: TRBJ1-2
DNA: TGCAGTGCCCGCCCTCCGGGAAACCCAGCTAACTATGGCTACACCTTC
CDR3: CSARPPGNPANYGYTF

D: NA
length: 14
V: TRBV6-1
size: NA
J: TRBJ1-3
DNA: TGTGCCAGCAGCCTGGACGGCTCTGGAAACACCATATATTTT
CDR3: CASSLDGSGNTIYF